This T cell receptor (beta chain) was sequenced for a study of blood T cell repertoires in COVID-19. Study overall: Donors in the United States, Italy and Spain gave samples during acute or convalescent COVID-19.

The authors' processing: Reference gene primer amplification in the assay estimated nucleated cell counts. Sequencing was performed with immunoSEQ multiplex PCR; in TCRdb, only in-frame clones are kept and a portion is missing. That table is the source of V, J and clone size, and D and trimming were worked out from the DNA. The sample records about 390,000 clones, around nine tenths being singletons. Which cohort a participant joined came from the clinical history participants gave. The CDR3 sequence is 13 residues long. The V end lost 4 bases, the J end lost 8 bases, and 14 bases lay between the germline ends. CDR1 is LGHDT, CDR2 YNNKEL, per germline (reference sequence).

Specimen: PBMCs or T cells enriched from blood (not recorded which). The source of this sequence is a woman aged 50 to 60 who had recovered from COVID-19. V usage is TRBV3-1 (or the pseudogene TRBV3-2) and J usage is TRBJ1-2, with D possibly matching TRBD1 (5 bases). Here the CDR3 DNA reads TGTGCCAGCAGCCTGGCTGGGTGGGGCGGCTACACCTTC. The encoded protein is CASSLAGWGGYTF.